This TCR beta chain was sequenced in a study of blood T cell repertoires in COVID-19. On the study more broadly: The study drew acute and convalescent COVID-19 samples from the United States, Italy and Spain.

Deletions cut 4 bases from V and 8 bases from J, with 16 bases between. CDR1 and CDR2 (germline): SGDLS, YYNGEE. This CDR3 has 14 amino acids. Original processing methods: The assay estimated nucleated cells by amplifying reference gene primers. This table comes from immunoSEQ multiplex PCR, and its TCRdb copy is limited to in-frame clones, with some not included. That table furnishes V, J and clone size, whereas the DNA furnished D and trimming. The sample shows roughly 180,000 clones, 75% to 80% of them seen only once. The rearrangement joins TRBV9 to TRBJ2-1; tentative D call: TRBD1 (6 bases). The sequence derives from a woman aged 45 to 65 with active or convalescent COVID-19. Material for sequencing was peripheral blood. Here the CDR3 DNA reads TGTGCCAGCAGCTCCACTCCACAGGGTCATGAGCAGTTCTTC. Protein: CASSSTPQGHEQFF. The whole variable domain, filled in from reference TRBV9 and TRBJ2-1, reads DSGVTQTPKHLITATGQRVTLRCSPRSGDLSVYWYQQSLDQGLQFLIQYYNGEERAKGNILERFSAQQFPDLHSELNLSSLELGDSALYFCASSSTPQGHEQFFGPGTRLTVL.